Listed below are T cell receptor beta chains from one sample, sequenced in a study of T cells after yellow fever vaccination. A single record per CDR3 protein comes from TCRdb applying MiXCR to the 5' RACE reads. The sample yields tens of thousands of distinct CDR3 sequences, roughly 6.3% seen once. The sample consisted of PBMCs, either bulk or a sorted T-cell subset (CD4+, CD8+, memory, or dextramer-sorted; not recorded which), taken on the day of the yellow fever booster vaccination. The origin of the receptors is a man younger than 40 who received the YFV17D yellow fever vaccine. CDR3s include the opening cysteine and the closing phenylalanine or tryptophan. A D gene is named only where the DNA matches it firmly. The size field is filled for only some rows; it gives once, few, many or a size class.

abundance	d_gene	j_gene	v_gene	CDR3aa	CDR3nt
many	-	TRBJ1-1	TRBV7-9	CASSLALVGAEAFF	TGTGCCAGCAGCTTAGCGTTAGTTGGGGCTGAAGCTTTCTTT
many	-	TRBJ1-1	TRBV5-1	CASRRRENTEAFF	TGCGCCAGCAGGAGGAGGGAGAACACTGAAGCTTTCTTT
-	-	TRBJ2-7	TRBV29-1	CSVEGPADEQYF	TGCAGCGTTGAAGGGCCAGCGGACGAGCAGTACTTC
many	TRBD2	TRBJ2-3	TRBV10-2	CASSGGLAGVTDTQYF	TGCGCCAGCAGTGGAGGACTAGCGGGGGTCACAGATACGCAGTATTTT
-	-	TRBJ2-7	TRBV29-1	CSVEALWSNSYEQYF	TGCAGCGTTGAAGCTCTCTGGTCTAATTCCTACGAGCAGTACTTC
few	TRBD1	TRBJ1-4	TRBV7-9	CASSLSLGTGFNEKLFF	TGTGCCAGCAGCTTATCTTTGGGGACAGGGTTCAATGAAAAACTGTTTTTT
many	TRBD2	TRBJ2-1	TRBV29-1	CSGAAAGGPSEQFF	TGCAGCGGGGCGGCAGCGGGAGGGCCCAGTGAGCAGTTCTTC
many	TRBD2	TRBJ2-5	TRBV5-6	CASSYRTSGLLRVQETQYF	TGTGCCAGCAGCTATCGGACTAGCGGCCTTCTCAGGGTCCAAGAGACCCAGTACTTC
many	TRBD1	TRBJ2-7	TRBV27	CASSRPGTGIYEQYF	TGTGCCAGCAGCCGCCCAGGGACAGGGATCTACGAGCAGTACTTC
many	TRBD2	TRBJ2-1	TRBV5-4	CASSLGTSLNEQFF	TGTGCCAGCAGCTTGGGGACTAGCCTCAATGAGCAGTTCTTC
many	TRBD2	TRBJ2-3	TRBV20-1	CSARGTSGRASTDTQYF	TGCAGTGCTAGAGGGACTAGCGGGAGGGCCAGCACAGATACGCAGTATTTT
many	-	TRBJ2-2	TRBV6-2/TRBV6-3	CASRRLANTGELFF	TGTGCCAGCCGACGACTAGCGAACACCGGGGAGCTGTTTTTT
many	-	TRBJ2-7	TRBV2	CASSGRGEQYF	TGTGCCAGCAGTGGTCGGGGGGAGCAGTACTTC
many	TRBD1	TRBJ2-5	TRBV7-2	CASSPRTGGGETQYF	TGTGCCAGCAGTCCACGGACAGGGGGGGGAGAGACCCAGTACTTC
-	TRBD2	TRBJ2-1	TRBV7-9	CASSLVTSGGLHTYNEQFF	TGTGCCAGCAGCTTAGTTACTAGCGGGGGCCTACACACCTACAATGAGCAGTTCTTC
many	TRBD2	TRBJ2-2	TRBV7-6	CASSLEASGANTGELFF	TGTGCCAGCAGCTTAGAGGCTAGCGGGGCGAACACCGGGGAGCTGTTTTTT
many	-	TRBJ2-1	TRBV4-2	CASSQEAGSSPWDDF	TGTGCCAGCAGCCAAGAGGCCGGGAGCTCCCCCTGGGACGACTTC
many	-	TRBJ2-5	TRBV12-3/TRBV12-4	CASSLSLQGPWQETQYF	TGTGCCAGCAGTTTGAGTCTTCAGGGACCTTGGCAAGAGACCCAGTACTTC
many	-	TRBJ2-1	TRBV20-1	CSARDGTTSKHEQFF	TGCAGTGCTAGAGATGGGACCACTAGCAAGCATGAGCAGTTCTTC
few	-	TRBJ2-7	TRBV20-1	CSASTGSPEQYF	TGCAGTGCTAGTACAGGATCCCCCGAGCAGTACTTC
many	-	TRBJ2-2	TRBV30	CAWSVPGSTGELFF	TGTGCCTGGAGTGTACCCGGGAGCACCGGGGAGCTGTTTTTT
-	TRBD1	TRBJ2-5	TRBV12-3/TRBV12-4	CASSRRQGIGDTQYF	TGTGCCAGCAGTCGGAGACAGGGGATAGGGGATACCCAGTACTTC